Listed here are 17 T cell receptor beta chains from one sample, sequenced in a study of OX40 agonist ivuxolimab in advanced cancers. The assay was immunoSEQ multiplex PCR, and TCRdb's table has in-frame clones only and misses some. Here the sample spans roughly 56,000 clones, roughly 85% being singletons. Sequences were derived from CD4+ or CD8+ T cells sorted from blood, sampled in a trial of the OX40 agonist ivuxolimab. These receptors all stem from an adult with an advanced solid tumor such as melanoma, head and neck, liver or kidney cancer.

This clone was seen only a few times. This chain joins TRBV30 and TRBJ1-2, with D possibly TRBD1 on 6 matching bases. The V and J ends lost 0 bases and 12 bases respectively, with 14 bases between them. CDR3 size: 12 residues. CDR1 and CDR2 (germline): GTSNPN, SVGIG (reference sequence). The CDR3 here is CAWSVGTGMHTF. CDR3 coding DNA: TGTGCCTGGAGTGTTGGTACAGGGATGCACACCTTC.

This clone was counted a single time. CDR3: CASSQEVRQGNFHEQYF. DNA for the CDR3: TGCGCCAGCAGCCAAGAGGTCAGGCAGGGGAACTTTCACGAGCAGTACTTC. The chain carries TRBV4-1 and TRBJ2-7; a possible D gene is TRBD1 (6 bases). V was trimmed by 0 bases and J by 5 bases, leaving 20 bases between them. Germline values: CDR1 MGHRA, CDR2 YSYEKL. This CDR3 has 17 amino acids.

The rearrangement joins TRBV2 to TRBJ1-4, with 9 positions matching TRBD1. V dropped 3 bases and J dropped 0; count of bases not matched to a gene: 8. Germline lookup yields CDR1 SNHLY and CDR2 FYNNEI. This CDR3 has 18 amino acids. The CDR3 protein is CASSERWDRVSTNEKLFF. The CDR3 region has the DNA TGTGCCAGCAGTGAGAGATGGGACAGGGTTTCAACTAATGAAAAACTGTTTTTT. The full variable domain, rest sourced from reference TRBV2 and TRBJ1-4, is EPEVTQTPSHQVTQMGQEVILRCVPISNHLYFYWYRQILGQKVEFLVSFYNNEISEKSEIFDDQFSVERPDGSNFTLKIRSTKLEDSAMYFCASSERWDRVSTNEKLFFGSGTQLSVL.

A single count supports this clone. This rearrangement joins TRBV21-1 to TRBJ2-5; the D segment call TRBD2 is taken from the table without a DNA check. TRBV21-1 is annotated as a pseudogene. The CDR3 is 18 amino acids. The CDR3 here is CASSSPTSGEGVQETQYF. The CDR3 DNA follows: TGTGCCAGCAGCTCCCCGACTAGCGGGGAGGGGGTCCAAGAGACCCAGTACTTC.

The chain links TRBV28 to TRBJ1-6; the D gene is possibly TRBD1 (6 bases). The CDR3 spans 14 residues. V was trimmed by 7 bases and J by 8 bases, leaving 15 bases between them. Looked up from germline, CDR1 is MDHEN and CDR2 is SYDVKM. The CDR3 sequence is CASNSEAGDSPLHF. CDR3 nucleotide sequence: TGTGCCAGCAACTCCGAGGCAGGGGATTCACCCCTCCACTTT.

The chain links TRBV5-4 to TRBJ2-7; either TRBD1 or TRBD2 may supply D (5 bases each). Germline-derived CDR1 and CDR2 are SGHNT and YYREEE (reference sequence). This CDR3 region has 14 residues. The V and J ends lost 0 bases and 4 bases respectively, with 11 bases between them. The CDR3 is CASSLDQGVYEQYF. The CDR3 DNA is TGTGCCAGCAGCTTGGACCAGGGAGTTTACGAGCAGTACTTC. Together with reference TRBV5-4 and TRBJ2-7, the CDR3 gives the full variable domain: ETGVTQSPTHLIKTRGQQVTLRCSSQSGHNTVSWYQQALGQGPQFIFQYYREEENGRGNFPPRFSGLQFPNYSSELNVNALELDDSALYLCASSLDQGVYEQYFGPGTRLTVT.

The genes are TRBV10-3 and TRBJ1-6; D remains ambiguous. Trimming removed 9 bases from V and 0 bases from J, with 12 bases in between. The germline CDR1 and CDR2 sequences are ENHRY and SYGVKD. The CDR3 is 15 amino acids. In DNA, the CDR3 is TGTGCCATTAAGACCGGGAGCTCCTATAATTCACCCCTCCACTTT. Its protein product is CAIKTGSSYNSPLHF.

The CDR3 loop is CASTIPGLNYEQYF. The CDR3 DNA sequence: TGTGCCAGCACGATCCCGGGACTCAACTACGAGCAGTACTTC. The rearrangement joins TRBV28 to TRBJ2-7; maybe TRBD2 (6 bases). Germline V CDR1 and CDR2: MDHEN, SYDVKM. V dropped 7 bases and J dropped 3 bases, with 16 bases sitting between them. The CDR3 is 14 residues long.

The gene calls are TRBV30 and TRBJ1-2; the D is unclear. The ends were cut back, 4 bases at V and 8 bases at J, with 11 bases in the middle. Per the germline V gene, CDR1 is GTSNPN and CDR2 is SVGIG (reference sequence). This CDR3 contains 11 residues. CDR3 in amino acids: CAWKRDGGYTF. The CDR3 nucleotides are TGTGCCTGGAAGAGGGATGGAGGCTACACCTTC.

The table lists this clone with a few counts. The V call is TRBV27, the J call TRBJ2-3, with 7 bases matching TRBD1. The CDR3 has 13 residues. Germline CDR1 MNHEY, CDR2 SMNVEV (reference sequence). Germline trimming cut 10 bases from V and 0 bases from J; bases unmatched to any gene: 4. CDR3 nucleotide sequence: TGTGCCACCAAGGGACAGAGCACAGATACGCAGTATTTT. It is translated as CATKGQSTDTQYF.

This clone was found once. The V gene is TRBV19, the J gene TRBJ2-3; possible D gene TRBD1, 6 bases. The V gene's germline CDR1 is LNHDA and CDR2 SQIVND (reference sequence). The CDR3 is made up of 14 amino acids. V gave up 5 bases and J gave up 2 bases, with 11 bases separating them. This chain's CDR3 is CASSPTGHTDTQYF. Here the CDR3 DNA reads TGTGCCAGTAGTCCGACAGGCCACACAGATACGCAGTATTTT. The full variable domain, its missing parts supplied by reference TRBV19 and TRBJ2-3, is DGGITQSPKYLFRKEGQNVTLSCEQNLNHDAMYWYRQDPGQGLRLIYYSQIVNDFQKGDIAEGYSVSREKKESFPLTVTSAQKNPTAFYLCASSPTGHTDTQYFGPGTRLTVL.

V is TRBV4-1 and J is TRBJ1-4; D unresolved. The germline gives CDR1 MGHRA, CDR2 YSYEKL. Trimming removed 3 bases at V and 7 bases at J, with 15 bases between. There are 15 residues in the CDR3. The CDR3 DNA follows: TGCGCCAGCAGCCATGGGTGGGTGGGAGGTGAAAAACTGTTTTTT. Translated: CASSHGWVGGEKLFF.

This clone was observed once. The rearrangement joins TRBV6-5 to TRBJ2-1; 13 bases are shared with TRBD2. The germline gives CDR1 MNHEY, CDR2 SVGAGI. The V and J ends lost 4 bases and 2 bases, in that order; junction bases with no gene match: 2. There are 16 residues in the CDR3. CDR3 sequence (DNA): TGTGCCAGCAGTTCCGGACTAGCGGGAGCCTACAATGAGCAGTTCTTC. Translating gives CASSSGLAGAYNEQFF.

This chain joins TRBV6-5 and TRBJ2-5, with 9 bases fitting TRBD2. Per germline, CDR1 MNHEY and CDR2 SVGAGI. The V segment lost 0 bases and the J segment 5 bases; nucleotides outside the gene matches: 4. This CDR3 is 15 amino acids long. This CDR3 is CASSYSQAGGETQYF. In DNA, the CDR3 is TGTGCCAGCAGTTACTCACAAGCGGGGGGCGAGACCCAGTACTTC.

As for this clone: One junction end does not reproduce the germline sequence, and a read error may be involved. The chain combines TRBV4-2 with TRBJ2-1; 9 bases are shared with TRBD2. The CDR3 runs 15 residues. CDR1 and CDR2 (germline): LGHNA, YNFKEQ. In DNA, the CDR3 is TGTGCCAGCACCCAAAATAGCGGGGGAGGCAATGAGCAGTTCTTC. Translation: CASTQNSGGGNEQFF.

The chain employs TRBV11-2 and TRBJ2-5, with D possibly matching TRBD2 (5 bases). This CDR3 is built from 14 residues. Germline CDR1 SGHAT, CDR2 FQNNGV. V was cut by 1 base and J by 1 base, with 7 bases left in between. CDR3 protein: CASSLGGFQETQYF. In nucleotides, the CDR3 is TGTGCCAGCAGCTTAGGAGGGTTCCAAGAGACCCAGTACTTC.

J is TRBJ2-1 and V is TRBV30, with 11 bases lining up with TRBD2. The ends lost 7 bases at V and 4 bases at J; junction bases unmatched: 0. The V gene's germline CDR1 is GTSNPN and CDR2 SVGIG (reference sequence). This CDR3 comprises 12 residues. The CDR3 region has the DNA TGTGCCTTAGCGGGAGGGTACAATGAGCAGTTCTTC. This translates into CALAGGYNEQFF.